This T cell receptor beta chain was obtained from a study of CD8+ T cells in alopecia areata (dated by TCRdb to 2016 to 2019). Background for the entire study: Treated patients were enrolled in an open-label pilot trial of oral tofacitinib, 5 to 10 mg twice daily, for moderate-to-severe alopecia areata. High-throughput TCRbeta sequencing was used to examine T cell clonal expansion in alopecia areata in both the C3H/HeJ mouse model and human patients. RNA was extracted with the PAXgene miRNA kit for fixed scalp, the miRNeasy kit for PBMCs, and the RNeasy kit for mouse skin. immunoSEQ multiplex PCR using 35 Vbeta forward primers and 13 Jbeta reverse primers was used to amplify TCRbeta CDR3 regions. Patients stayed on tofacitinib for 6 to 18 months and then had 6 months of follow-up off drug so that delayed response and recurrence could be assessed. Patients on tofacitinib were biopsied at baseline and after 4 and 24 weeks of treatment, and several of the patients also had a later scalp biopsy. Human TCRbeta sequencing covered scalp tissue and sorted CD4+ and CD8+ peripheral blood T cells from patchy and totalis/universalis alopecia areata patients and healthy controls. Clonality in the scalp was compared among normal scalp (n=4), patchy alopecia areata scalp (n=8), and alopecia totalis/universalis scalp (n=8). Beyond this particular receptor, the publication reports: Resident alphabeta T cells in normal human skin are also sequenced, complicating scalp TCR repertoire analysis, unlike mouse skin dominated by gammadelta T cells. Lesional scalp, especially in alopecia totalis/universalis, showed higher clonality and more expanded CD8+ clones than normal scalp, suggesting antigenic drive. Shared TCR sequences between patients were less evident than in mice, which may be partly attributable to HLA diversity in the patient population.

The label giving this sample's time point can be read as: baseline before oral tofacitinib. Peripheral blood and lesional scalp punch biopsies were obtained from patients with alopecia areata. PBMCs were separated by density centrifugation and stained for CD3, CD4 and CD8, after which CD4+ and CD8+ T cells were sorted on a FACSAria. This clone was seen a few times. The specificity of this receptor is unknown. One base away there is no much larger clone; base qualities are not given. Measured from the cysteine to the phenylalanine, the CDR3 is 11 residues long. Only CDR3 DNA is held: 33 bases, read in frame from base 1. From a lookup of the germline V gene, CDR1 and CDR2 are SQVTM and ANQGSEA. V was cut back by 7 bases and J by 11 bases, leaving a gap of 18 bases between them. The library was produced with the immunoSEQ multiplex PCR assay. To provide template for TCR sequencing, every sample had RNA extracted and reverse transcribed into cDNA. First-strand cDNA was synthesized using SuperScript III with a 2:1 mix of oligo-dT and random hexamers. A synthetic immune receptor repertoire was used to measure amplification bias, and any remaining bias was corrected computationally. The study's own analysis went as follows. Raw reads were preprocessed to remove errors, and CDR3 was defined by IMGT conventions from the conserved cysteine to phenylalanine. To get clonality, Shannon entropy was normalized by log2 of the number of productive unique TCRs and the result was subtracted from 1. Whether each scalp clone was CD4 or CD8 was inferred by checking scalp TCRbeta sequences against the CD4 and CD8 repertoires from sorted blood. In TCRdb, the immuneACCESS table is reduced to in-frame sequences with V and J assigned. These tables do not hold every clone; where another copy was compared, an unresolved V gene accounts for under half, and the others remain unexplained. The V and J calls and the clone size are those of that table, but D and trimming were determined from the DNA. The sample includes some 180,000 clones, with about 63% observed a single time. Together, the top ten hold about 1.7% of the sample.

The specimen was CD4+ T cells sorted from blood, collected at week 0. The rearrangement combines TRBV29-1 with TRBJ2-7; the D region possibly corresponds to TRBD2 (7 bases align). The receptor comes from a human donor with alopecia areata. The CDR3 sequence is CSGGGQGGEYF. The bases are TGCAGCGGCGGGGGCCAGGGAGGGGAGTACTTC.